Each of the 27 T cell receptor beta chains below was sequenced from the same sample in a study of T cell responses to AZD1222 COVID-19 vaccine. Libraries were prepared by immunoSEQ multiplex PCR; TCRdb keeps only in-frame clonotypes and omits some of them. The sample includes about 85,000 clones, approximately 89% seen only once; the top ten take 15% to 20%. Specimen: peripheral blood, collected on day 0 of AZD1222 vaccination. These receptors all stem from an adult in good health.

V is TRBV20-1 and J is TRBJ2-2; D not resolved. CDR1 is DFQATT, CDR2 SNEGSKA, per germline (reference sequence). This CDR3 comprises 12 residues. Trimming took 3 bases from V and 8 from J, leaving 10 bases between them. DNA for the CDR3: TGCAGTGCTAGTAGTACGGGTGGGGAGCTGTTTTTT. Its translation: CSASSTGGELFF.

The chain carries TRBV6-5 and TRBJ2-1, with D perhaps matching TRBD2 (5 bases). CDR1 is MNHEY and CDR2 is SVGAGI in the germline V gene. The V end lost 7 bases, the J end lost 2 bases, and 15 bases lay between the germline ends. This CDR3 is 15 amino acids long. Here the CDR3 DNA reads TGTGCCAGCACTACGAGCAGCGGTCCCTACAATGAGCAGTTCTTC. It codes for CASTTSSGPYNEQFF.

V is TRBV7-9 and J is TRBJ1-6; TRBD1 matches at 11 bases. Germline V gives CDR1 SEHNR, CDR2 FQNEAQ (reference sequence). The CDR3 is 15 amino acids. Trimming at V came to 5 bases and at J to 8 bases, leaving 5 bases not matched to a gene. This chain's CDR3 is CASSALGQGDSPLHF. Written as DNA, the CDR3 is TGTGCCAGCAGCGCCCTGGGACAGGGGGATTCACCCCTCCACTTT.

The J gene is TRBJ2-5, the V gene TRBV10-3; D possibly corresponds to TRBD2 (5 bases). The V end was cut by 8 bases, the J end by 5 bases, with 15 bases between. Per the germline V gene, CDR1 is ENHRY and CDR2 is SYGVKD. The CDR3 covers 13 residues. The CDR3 DNA reads TGTGCCATCGGTTCCGCCGGGGAGGAGACCCAGTACTTC. Protein product: CAIGSAGEETQYF.

V gene TRBV21-1 combines with J gene TRBJ1-1; whether TRBD1, the table's D call, matches the DNA was not checked. TRBV21-1 is flagged as a pseudogene. The CDR3 length is 14 residues. This CDR3 reads CASSGHRANTEAFF. For the CDR3, the DNA is TGTGCCAGCAGCGGCCACAGAGCGAACACTGAAGCTTTCTTT.

V and J are TRBV28 and TRBJ1-2; tentative D call: TRBD1 (6 bases). The CDR3 contains 13 residues. Germline CDR1 reads MDHEN; CDR2 reads SYDVKM. V was pared by 5 bases and J by 2 bases, with 9 bases between. CDR3 nucleotide sequence: TGTGCCAGCAGTAGGACAGTGAACTATGGCTACACCTTC. The encoded protein is CASSRTVNYGYTF.

The chain uses TRBV10-3 and TRBJ1-1; 10 bases line up with TRBD1. Germline CDR1 is ENHRY and CDR2 is SYGVKD. V dropped 6 bases and J dropped 3; count of bases not matched to a gene: 10. This CDR3 region has 16 residues. CDR3 loop: CAIRPRGTGEDTEAFF. The CDR3 region has the DNA TGTGCCATCAGGCCTCGGGGGACAGGGGAGGACACTGAAGCTTTCTTT.

The V call is TRBV7-2, the J call TRBJ1-6, with D unresolved. The germline V and J ends were trimmed by 5 bases and 7 bases, with 24 bases remaining between them. The CDR3 extends over 18 amino acids. From germline, CDR1 is SGHTA and CDR2 FQGNSA. The CDR3 DNA follows: TGTGCCAGCAGCCCTAAGGAGGGAGTGTTCTGGGAGAATTCACCCCTCCACTTT. Encoded protein: CASSPKEGVFWENSPLHF. Together with reference TRBV7-2 and TRBJ1-6, the CDR3 gives the full variable domain: GAGVSQSPSNKVTEKGKDVELRCDPISGHTALYWYRQSLGQGLEFLIYFQGNSAPDKSGLPSDRFSAERTGGSVSTLTIQRTQQEDSAVYLCASSPKEGVFWENSPLHFGNGTRLTVT.

The chain is built from TRBV15 and TRBJ1-5; 10 bases are a match to TRBD1. The germline V gene has CDR1 LNHNV and CDR2 YYDKDF (reference sequence). The CDR3 has 15 amino acids. The trim removed 6 bases at V and 4 bases at J, leaving 6 bases unmatched. The CDR3 sequence is CATRDRGLWNQPQHF. For the CDR3, the DNA is TGTGCCACCAGAGACAGGGGGCTCTGGAATCAGCCCCAGCATTTT.

The chain links TRBV12-5 to TRBJ1-2; no reliable D call. The V end lost 6 bases, the J end lost 2 bases, and 13 bases lay between the germline ends. Germline CDR1 is LGHNT and CDR2 is FRNRAP. CDR3 length: 14 residues. CDR3 in DNA: TGTGCTAGTGGCGATGACGGACGGAACTATGGCTACACCTTC. It yields the protein CASGDDGRNYGYTF.

This clone was counted a few times. The V gene is TRBV7-9, the J gene TRBJ1-2; no firm D call. CDR1 is SEHNR, CDR2 FQNEAQ, per germline (reference sequence). V was trimmed by 6 bases and J by 2 bases, leaving 10 bases between them. The CDR3 extends over 13 amino acids. The CDR3 sequence is CASREGGNYGYTF. In nucleotides, the CDR3 is TGTGCCAGCAGGGAAGGTGGCAACTATGGCTACACCTTC.

This sequence joins TRBV12-3 or TRBV12-4 and TRBJ1-1; D is undetermined. The V end lost 5 bases, the J end lost 4 bases, and 5 bases lay between the germline ends. The length of the CDR3 is 11 residues. In DNA form, the CDR3 reads TGTGCCAGCAGTGTAGGCACTGAAGCTTTCTTT. Translation: CASSVGTEAFF.

The chain combines TRBV5-4 with TRBJ2-3; the D gene is possibly TRBD2 (6 bases). The CDR3 has 12 amino acids. The V and J ends lost 10 bases and 5 bases respectively, with 14 bases between them. Looked up from germline, CDR1 is SGHNT and CDR2 is YYREEE (reference sequence). CDR3 sequence: CASAQEGDTQYF. The CDR3 bases are TGTGCCTCGGCTCAGGAGGGAGATACGCAGTATTTT.

CDR3: CASSKFVGNSRGISSPLHF. The CDR3 nucleotides read TGTGCCAGTAGTAAATTCGTCGGCAACTCTCGCGGAATCTCTTCACCCCTCCACTTT. The J gene is TRBJ1-6, the V gene TRBV19; D is ambiguous. In germline, CDR1 is LNHDA, CDR2 SQIVND (reference sequence). The V end was cut by 4 bases, the J end by 9 bases, with 28 bases between. The CDR3 is 19 residues long.

The chain carries TRBV7-8 and TRBJ1-4, with D possibly TRBD1 on 5 matching bases. The CDR3 runs 15 residues. The germline CDR1 and CDR2 sequences are SGHVS and FQNEAQ. With 1 base removed from V and 8 bases from J, the gap between germline ends came to 14 bases. The CDR3 protein is CASSLDPQGREKLFF. The CDR3 DNA reads as TGTGCCAGCAGCTTAGACCCTCAGGGTCGGGAAAAACTGTTTTTT.

The chain links TRBV19 to TRBJ2-5, with D perhaps matching TRBD2 (5 bases). Deletions cut 5 bases from V and 0 bases from J, with 16 bases between. The germline V gene has CDR1 LNHDA and CDR2 SQIVND (reference sequence). The CDR3 totals 16 residues. The CDR3 DNA is TGTGCCAGTAGTGCCTATTTCGGGATGTACCAAGAGACCCAGTACTTC. Translated: CASSAYFGMYQETQYF.

This clone was seen just once. V gene TRBV5-1 combines with J gene TRBJ1-1; 8 bases agree with TRBD1. The CDR3 runs to 15 residues. Germline CDR1 SGHRS, CDR2 YFSETQ. With V trimmed by 0 bases and J by 1 base, 2 bases remained unmatched. Here the CDR3 reads CASSLATGANTEAFF. For the CDR3, the DNA is TGCGCCAGCAGCTTGGCGACAGGGGCGAACACTGAAGCTTTCTTT.

This chain links TRBV6-1 with TRBJ1-1, with D maybe TRBD1 (5 bases). This CDR3 has 16 amino acids. Per germline, CDR1 MNHNS and CDR2 SASEGT. V was shortened by 2 bases and J by 6 bases, with 19 bases between the two germline ends. DNA of the CDR3: TGTGCCAGCAGTGAAAGTATTAGGATTCCGGGGGCTGAAGCTTTCTTT. Translation: CASSESIRIPGAEAFF.

The rearrangement uses TRBV15 and TRBJ1-6; the D gene is possibly TRBD1 (5 bases). V was shortened by 2 bases and J by 8 bases, with 13 bases between the two germline ends. The germline V gene encodes CDR1 LNHNV and CDR2 YYDKDF (reference sequence). The CDR3 runs to 15 residues. Here the CDR3 DNA reads TGTGCCACCAGCAGATCCTCCGGGGGGGATTCACCCCTCCACTTT. The encoded protein is CATSRSSGGDSPLHF.

V and J are TRBV10-2 and TRBJ2-5; D not certain. This CDR3 spans 15 amino acids. The germline gives CDR1 WSHSY, CDR2 SAAADI. V lost 0 bases to trimming and J lost 0 bases, with 8 bases between them. CDR3 DNA: TGCGCCAGCAGTGAGTCTCCAGAGTACCAAGAGACCCAGTACTTC. Its translation is CASSESPEYQETQYF.

CDR3 nucleotides: TGTGCCAGCTCACCACTTACAGGGAGGACCACTGAAGCTTTCTTT. This sequence encodes CASSPLTGRTTEAFF. This chain uses TRBV18 with TRBJ1-1; perhaps TRBD1 as D (6 bases). V dropped 1 base and J dropped 4 bases, with 13 bases sitting between them. The germline V gene encodes CDR1 KGHSH and CDR2 LQKENI. CDR3 size: 15 residues.

V usage is TRBV4-1 and J usage is TRBJ2-2, with a weak D call TRBD2 (6 bases). Trimming stripped 1 base from V and 4 bases from J, with 10 bases between. The length of the CDR3 is 15 residues. Germline CDR1 reads MGHRA; CDR2 reads YSYEKL. CDR3 DNA sequence: TGCGCCAGCAGCCAAGCCGGGAGTATCACCGGGGAGCTGTTTTTT. As protein: CASSQAGSITGELFF.

This clone has a handful of counts. The chain links TRBV11-2 to TRBJ2-7, with TRBD2 matching 9 bases. V shed 0 bases, J shed 4 bases, and the junction held 7 bases outside the gene matches. The germline gives CDR1 SGHAT, CDR2 FQNNGV. The CDR3 consists of 16 residues. CDR3 nucleotide sequence: TGTGCCAGCAGCTTAGATCGTCTAGCGGGACGATACGAGCAGTACTTC. Translation: CASSLDRLAGRYEQYF.

The gene calls are TRBV18 and TRBJ2-7, with 14 nucleotides matching TRBD2. Germline loops: CDR1 KGHSH, CDR2 LQKENI. This CDR3 spans 18 amino acids. Trimming took 6 bases from V and 2 from J; bases not matched to a gene: 12. This CDR3 is CASSQNAGTSGSTYEQYF. Here the CDR3 DNA reads TGTGCCAGCTCCCAAAACGCCGGGACTAGCGGGAGCACCTACGAGCAGTACTTC.

The rearrangement joins TRBV7-8 to TRBJ1-2; no clear D gene. V was shortened by 5 bases and J by 3 bases, with 16 bases between the two germline ends. The CDR3 consists of 15 residues. The germline V gene has CDR1 SGHVS and CDR2 FQNEAQ. CDR3 DNA sequence: TGTGCCAGCAGCCCGTATGGGAGATTCCACTATGGCTACACCTTC. Its translation is CASSPYGRFHYGYTF.

The V and J genes are TRBV6-6 and TRBJ1-3, with unresolved D. CDR3 length: 13 residues. Trimming stripped 10 bases from V and 3 bases from J, with 13 bases between. CDR1 MNHNY and CDR2 SVGAGI come from the germline V gene (reference sequence). CDR3 residues: CATFNAVGNTIYF. The DNA of the CDR3 is TGTGCCACCTTCAACGCAGTTGGAAACACCATATATTTT.

The CDR3 bases are TGTGCCAGCAGCTTAGGTACAGGGGGCTATGGCTACACCTTC. Its translation: CASSLGTGGYGYTF. The chain employs TRBV7-9 and TRBJ1-2, with TRBD1 matching over 8 bases. Germline values: CDR1 SEHNR, CDR2 FQNEAQ (reference sequence). The CDR3 is 14 residues long. The V gene end was trimmed by 1 base and the J gene end by 4 bases; junction bases not matched to a gene: 2.